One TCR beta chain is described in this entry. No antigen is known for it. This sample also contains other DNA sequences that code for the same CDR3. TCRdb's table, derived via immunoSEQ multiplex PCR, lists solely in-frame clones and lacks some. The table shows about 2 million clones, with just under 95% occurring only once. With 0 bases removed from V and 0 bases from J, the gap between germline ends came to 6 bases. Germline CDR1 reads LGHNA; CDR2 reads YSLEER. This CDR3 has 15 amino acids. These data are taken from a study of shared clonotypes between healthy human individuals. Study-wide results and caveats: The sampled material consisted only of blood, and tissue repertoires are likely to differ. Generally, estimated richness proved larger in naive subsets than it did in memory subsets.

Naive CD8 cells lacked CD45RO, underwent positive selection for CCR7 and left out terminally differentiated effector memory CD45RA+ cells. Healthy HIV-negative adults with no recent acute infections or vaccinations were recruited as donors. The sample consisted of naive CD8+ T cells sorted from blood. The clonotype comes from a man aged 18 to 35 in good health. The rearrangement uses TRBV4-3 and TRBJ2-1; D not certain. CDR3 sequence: CASSQDRSSYNEQFF. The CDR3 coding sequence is TGCGCCAGCAGCCAAGACAGGTCCTCCTACAATGAGCAGTTCTTC.